Detailed here is one T cell receptor beta chain. The data were obtained in a study of beta chain features in type 1 diabetes. Expressed TCRB transcripts were sequenced after all isolated RNA was converted to cDNA. TCRdb's table, derived via immunoSEQ multiplex PCR, lists solely in-frame clones and lacks some. The sample consists of hundreds of thousands of clones, about 14% of them appearing once. The CDR3 totals 17 residues. Germline assignment: CDR1 SGHDT and CDR2 YYEEEE. Trimming shortened V by 1 base and J by 0 bases, and 14 bases separated the two germline ends. The chain employs TRBV5-6 and TRBJ2-4; maybe TRBD2 (6 bases). The receptor's source is a man aged 30-40 years in good health. The sample was naive CD4+ T cells from blood. The CDR3 region is CASSLWAGRIAKNIQYF. The CDR3 nucleotides are TGTGCCAGCAGCTTGTGGGCAGGGAGGATAGCCAAAAACATTCAGTACTTC.